The clone carrying this T cell receptor beta chain appeared a few times. Its target is not known. J was trimmed by 3 bases and V by 6 bases; bases with no gene match: 11. Looked up from germline, CDR1 is MNHEY and CDR2 is SMNVEV (reference sequence). CDR3 length equals 16 residues. Sequencing was performed with immunoSEQ multiplex PCR; in TCRdb, only in-frame clones are kept and a portion is missing. The specimen has around 25,000 clones, none found just once. The related graft donor's blood sample was taken on the day of bone marrow donation. This specimen belongs to a study of T cells after posttransplantation cyclophosphamide. Points from the study as a whole: Donor-recipient repertoire similarity was low at 1-2 months, rising over year one. Skin or GI-infiltrating T cells shared few TRB sequences with blood.

V is TRBV27 and J is TRBJ1-5, with TRBD1 identical over 7 bases. The receptor was derived from a woman aged 60 to 75 in good health, CMV-negative, and a related stem cell transplant donor. Source material: PBMCs. CDR3 sequence reads: CASRQGQALDNQPQHF. CDR3 nucleotides: TGTGCCAGCAGACAGGGGCAGGCCTTGGACAATCAGCCCCAGCATTTT.